Detailed here is one T cell receptor (beta chain). This record comes from a study of T cell responses to AZD1222 COVID-19 vaccine. Some clones are missing from TCRdb's copy, which holds only in-frame ones; the method was immunoSEQ multiplex PCR. The repertoire holds fewer than 200,000 clones, with 88% as singletons. CDR3 size: 14 residues. The V end was cut by 6 bases, the J end by 5 bases, with 11 bases between. The V gene's germline CDR1 is MNHNY and CDR2 SVGAGI (reference sequence). V usage is TRBV6-6 and J usage is TRBJ1-6; D might be TRBD1 (6 bases). The sequence derives from an adult who received the AZD1222 COVID-19 vaccine. Material: peripheral blood, obtained 28 days after the second AZD1222 dose. The chain's CDR3 is CASSHRANNSPLHF. The CDR3 DNA sequence: TGTGCCAGCAGCCACAGGGCTAATAATTCACCCCTCCACTTT.